These T cell receptor beta chains were read from a single sample in a study of cytomegalovirus exposure and HLA in healthy donors. TCRdb keeps only in-frame clones here, not all; method: immunoSEQ multiplex PCR. The sample contains 55,000 to 65,000 clones, about 92% of which appear only once. Sequencing used PBMCs. Source of these receptors: a man aged 18 to 29 in good health and CMV-seronegative. CDR3s include the opening cysteine and the closing phenylalanine or tryptophan. D genes are given only for firm matches. Some rows have no size entry. The others give once, few or many, or a class for an expanded clone.

J,D,V,length,size,CDR3,DNA
TRBJ2-7,-,TRBV2,15,-,CASSALAYSSYEQYF,TGTGCCAGCAGTGCATTAGCGTATAGCTCCTACGAGCAGTACTTC
TRBJ2-3,TRBD2,TRBV28,17,-,CASSRRLAGASTDTQYF,TGTGCCAGCAGCCGACGACTAGCGGGAGCTAGCACAGATACGCAGTATTTT
TRBJ2-7,-,TRBV28,16,once,CASSVRGGKPYVEQYF,TGTGCCAGCAGCGTAAGGGGAGGAAAACCCTACGTAGAGCAGTACTTC
TRBJ2-7,TRBD1,TRBV28,15,-,CASSFPPGQSYEQYF,TGTGCCAGCAGTTTCCCCCCGGGACAGTCCTACGAGCAGTACTTC
TRBJ2-7,-,TRBV14,14,-,CASRQTGNSYEQYF,TGTGCCAGCAGGCAGACAGGAAACTCCTACGAGCAGTACTTC
TRBJ1-1,-,TRBV5-1,16,few,CASSPEGGAVRTEAFF,TGCGCCAGCAGCCCCGAAGGGGGGGCCGTTAGAACTGAAGCTTTCTTT
TRBJ2-1,TRBD2,TRBV5-1,15,-,CASFGDGREYNEQFF,TGCGCCAGCTTTGGGGACGGGAGGGAATACAATGAGCAGTTCTTC
TRBJ2-7,-,TRBV7-6,15,-,CASSYLGGRGDEQYF,TGTGCCAGCAGCTACCTCGGGGGCCGGGGGGACGAGCAGTACTTC
TRBJ2-7,TRBD2,TRBV28,17,few,CASSFRTSGFYSYEQYF,TGTGCCAGCAGCTTTCGGACTAGCGGGTTTTACTCCTACGAGCAGTACTTC
TRBJ1-5,-,TRBV7-8,12,once,CASSPPGVPQHF,TGTGCCAGCAGCCCTCCCGGGGTGCCCCAGCATTTT
TRBJ2-1,TRBD2,TRBV2,15,-,CASSSLAAPYNEQFF,TGTGCCAGCAGCTCCCTAGCGGCCCCCTACAATGAGCAGTTCTTC
TRBJ1-1,-,TRBV6-6,14,once,CASSPGGVGTEAFF,TGTGCCAGCAGCCCCGGGGGGGTTGGGACTGAAGCTTTCTTT
TRBJ2-1,-,TRBV28,14,-,CASSKTRPDNEQFF,TGTGCCAGCAGCAAGACACGACCCGACAATGAGCAGTTCTTC
TRBJ2-5,TRBD1,TRBV10-3,15,-,CATSLGQGSQETQYF,TGTGCCACCTCCTTGGGACAGGGCTCCCAAGAGACCCAGTACTTC
TRBJ2-1,TRBD2,TRBV7-7,20,-,CASSLEPSGRSSAYYNEQFF,TGTGCTAGCAGCTTAGAGCCTAGCGGGAGGTCTTCGGCATACTACAATGAGCAGTTCTTC
TRBJ2-7,-,TRBV7-2,13,-,CASSLMGGDEQYF,TGTGCCAGCAGCTTAATGGGGGGAGACGAGCAGTACTTC
TRBJ2-5,TRBD2,TRBV28,16,-,CASSPLAGINQETQYF,TGTGCCAGCAGTCCCCTAGCGGGTATCAACCAAGAGACCCAGTACTTC
TRBJ2-7,TRBD1,TRBV5-8,16,-,CASSFPWSGGYYEQYF,TGTGCCAGCAGCTTCCCTTGGTCAGGGGGTTATTATGAGCAGTACTTC
TRBJ2-7,TRBD2,TRBV4-1,16,-,CASSQTPSGGGYEQYF,TGCGCCAGCAGCCAAACCCCTAGCGGCGGAGGGTACGAGCAGTACTTC
TRBJ2-1,TRBD2,TRBV4-1,16,-,CASSQGGSGMSNEQFF,TGCGCCAGCAGCCAAGGGGGTAGCGGGATGAGTAATGAGCAGTTCTTC
TRBJ2-1,TRBD2,TRBV6-1,16,-,CASSELAGLPYNEQFF,TGTGCCAGCAGTGAACTAGCGGGGCTTCCCTACAATGAGCAGTTCTTC
TRBJ2-3,-,TRBV4-1,16,-,CASSQVEWGGTDTQYF,TGCGCCAGCAGCCAAGTCGAGTGGGGGGGCACAGATACGCAGTATTTT
TRBJ1-4,TRBD1,TRBV4-2,16,few,CASSQDRGTGEEKLFF,TGTGCCAGCAGCCAAGATCGTGGAACAGGGGAAGAAAAACTGTTTTTT
TRBJ2-2,-,TRBV6-5,16,-,CASSYYLAENTGELFF,TGTGCCAGCAGTTACTATCTAGCTGAGAACACCGGGGAGCTGTTTTTT
TRBJ1-5,-,TRBV4-3,15,-,CASSQDSQGRQPQHF,TGCGCCAGCAGCCAAGATAGTCAGGGTCGTCAGCCCCAGCATTTT
TRBJ2-1,-,TRBV7-8,13,-,CASSSAGGNEQFF,TGTGCCAGCAGCTCGGCGGGCGGCAATGAGCAGTTCTTC
TRBJ2-7,TRBD1,TRBV5-1,15,-,CASSFMDRESYEQYF,TGCGCCAGCAGCTTCATGGACAGGGAATCCTACGAGCAGTACTTC
TRBJ2-1,-,TRBV6-1,16,-,CASSEGEGIPYNEQFF,TGTGCCAGCAGTGAGGGAGAAGGCATCCCCTACAATGAGCAGTTCTTC
TRBJ2-5,TRBD1,TRBV4-2,15,-,CASSLRQGGWETQYF,TGTGCCAGCAGCCTACGACAGGGTGGGTGGGAGACCCAGTACTTC
TRBJ2-5,TRBD1,TRBV29-1,13,-,CSVEEGRGETQYF,TGCAGCGTTGAAGAAGGCAGGGGGGAGACCCAGTACTTC
TRBJ2-5,TRBD2,TRBV14,17,few,CASSQDGEAGGPETQYF,TGTGCCAGCAGCCAAGATGGTGAAGCGGGAGGGCCAGAGACCCAGTACTTC
TRBJ1-5,TRBD1,TRBV27,18,-,CASSPLGGQGARNQPQHF,TGTGCCAGCAGTCCCCTTGGCGGACAGGGGGCACGAAATCAGCCCCAGCATTTT
TRBJ2-3,TRBD1,TRBV28,14,-,CASSPTGSTDTQYF,TGTGCCAGCAGTCCGACAGGGAGCACAGATACGCAGTATTTT
TRBJ2-1,-,TRBV6-1,14,-,CASSVRGGYNEQFF,TGTGCCAGCAGTGTAAGGGGAGGCTACAATGAGCAGTTCTTC
TRBJ2-1,TRBD2,TRBV7-2,15,-,CASSPRWSGSNEQFF,TGTGCCAGCAGCCCGCGGTGGAGCGGGAGCAATGAGCAGTTCTTC
TRBJ1-5,-,TRBV5-4,12,-,CASSFYGQPQHF,TGTGCCAGCAGCTTTTACGGTCAGCCCCAGCATTTT
TRBJ2-5,-,TRBV28,15,-,CASDTVGAGKETQYF,TGTGCCAGCGACACCGTTGGTGCGGGAAAAGAGACCCAGTACTTC
TRBJ1-1,-,TRBV5-1,12,-,CASSRDGTEAFF,TGCGCCAGCAGTCGGGATGGCACTGAAGCTTTCTTT
TRBJ2-3,-,TRBV27,16,-,CASRPGLLRWKDTQYF,TGTGCCAGCAGACCGGGACTCCTTCGATGGAAAGATACGCAGTATTTT
TRBJ2-7,-,TRBV6-5,14,-,CASSGSSYSYEQYF,TGTGCCAGCAGTGGCTCGTCATATTCCTACGAGCAGTACTTC
TRBJ2-1,-,TRBV5-1,14,-,CASSSDTHYNEQFF,TGCGCCAGCAGCTCGGACACGCATTACAATGAGCAGTTCTTC
TRBJ2-1,-,TRBV4-3,15,-,CASSQGAFSYNEQFF,TGCGCCAGCAGCCAAGGGGCGTTCTCCTACAATGAGCAGTTCTTC
TRBJ2-7,TRBD1,TRBV30,14,-,CAWSLTGGNNEQYF,TGTGCCTGGAGTTTGACAGGGGGTAACAACGAGCAGTACTTC
TRBJ2-7,-,TRBV9,13,once,CASSVAQGYEQYF,TGTGCCAGCAGCGTAGCTCAGGGCTACGAGCAGTACTTC